What follows are 20 T cell receptor beta chains derived from one specimen sequenced in a study of prognosis after radiotherapy for stage I lung cancer (dated by TCRdb to the early 2020s). The sample was run on an Illumina HiSeq 3000. The TCR beta CDR3 region was amplified from genomic DNA by two rounds of multiplex PCR. The first PCR round used primers specific to each TRBV and TRBJ gene, and the primer sequences were filed in Chinese patent CN105087789A. TCRdb cleaned the public reads at Q25 with fastp, built clones with MiXCR and kept in-frame beta chains. One record per CDR3 amino acid sequence lists the most common genes and DNA. This sample is represented by more than 11,000 distinct CDR3 sequences; 31% of them were singletons. The top ten clonotypes cover about 27% of the sample. The sample here was PBMCs, taken before or after stereotactic body radiation therapy (not recorded which). These receptors were collected from a donor of 50 years or more with non-small cell lung cancer.

This clonotype was observed at least ten times. The chain carries TRBV2 and TRBJ1-2; D is undetermined. The CDR3 contains 15 residues. The germline V gene has CDR1 SNHLY and CDR2 FYNNEI. With 4 bases removed from V and 0 bases from J, the gap between germline ends came to 12 bases. The CDR3 loop is CASSVGRSSNYGYTF. The CDR3 bases are TGTGCCAGCAGTGTTGGCAGGAGCTCTAACTATGGCTACACCTTC.

This clonotype was detected many times. The genes are TRBV19 and TRBJ1-2, with a weak D call TRBD1 (5 bases). CDR3 length equals 13 residues. Germline CDR1 LNHDA, CDR2 SQIVND (reference sequence). V was trimmed by 6 bases and J by 8 bases, leaving 16 bases between them. The CDR3 sequence: CASRAGLYGGYTF. The CDR3 DNA reads as TGTGCCAGTAGGGCGGGACTCTACGGCGGCTACACCTTC. Based on the CDR3 plus reference TRBV19 and TRBJ1-2, the full variable domain is DGGITQSPKYLFRKEGQNVTLSCEQNLNHDAMYWYRQDPGQGLRLIYYSQIVNDFQKGDIAEGYSVSREKKESFPLTVTSAQKNPTAFYLCASRAGLYGGYTFGSGTRLTVV.

On this clonotype: This sequence may be a read error, since a much larger clone differs from it by one base. The chain combines TRBV5-6 with TRBJ2-3; 7 bases map to TRBD2. CDR1 SGHDT and CDR2 YYEEEE come from the germline V gene. The CDR3 totals 14 residues. CDR3 nucleotides: TGTGCCAGCAGTCGGGGACTAACCACAGGTACGCAGTATTTT. Translation: CASSRGLTTGTQYF.

This clonotype was counted at least ten times. The rearrangement links TRBV14 to TRBJ1-2, with 7 nucleotides matching TRBD1. V gave up 3 bases and J gave up 7 bases; unmatched junction bases: 11. This CDR3 has 15 amino acids. Germline assignment: CDR1 SGHDN and CDR2 FVKESK. Here the CDR3 reads CASSHRGETGTGYTF. The CDR3 nucleotides read TGTGCCAGCAGCCACCGTGGGGAGACAGGGACTGGCTACACCTTC. Complete variable domain (other parts from reference TRBV14 and TRBJ1-2): EAGVTQFPSHSVIEKGQTVTLRCDPISGHDNLYWYRRVMGKEIKFLLHFVKESKQDESGMPNNRFLAERTGGTYSTLKVQPAELEDSGVYFCASSHRGETGTGYTFGSGTRLTVV.

The rearrangement links TRBV11-1 to TRBJ2-1; 11 bases are shared with TRBD2. With 5 bases clipped from V and 2 bases from J, the junction kept 11 bases outside the gene matches. This CDR3 contains 18 residues. Germline loops: CDR1 SGHAT, CDR2 FQDESV (reference sequence). CDR3 DNA: TGTGCCAGCAGCCGCACTAGCGGGAGTACCCCCACCTACAATGAGCAGTTCTTC. It codes for CASSRTSGSTPTYNEQFF.

This clonotype was seen many times. The chain uses TRBV6-1 and TRBJ1-5; a weak D match, TRBD1 (5 bases). The CDR3 has 15 amino acids. Germline CDR1 is MNHNS and CDR2 is SASEGT. The V end was cut by 2 bases, the J end by 3 bases, with 11 bases between. The CDR3 spells CASSEPGQLNQPQHF. CDR3 nucleotide sequence: TGTGCCAGCAGTGAACCCGGACAACTCAATCAGCCCCAGCATTTT.

This clonotype was observed many times. J is TRBJ1-1 and V is TRBV11-1; D not certain. This CDR3 has 13 amino acids. Germline V lookup: CDR1 SGHAT, CDR2 FQDESV (reference sequence). Trimming shortened V by 0 bases and J by 7 bases, and 9 bases separated the two germline ends. CDR3 amino acids: CASSLARSGEAFF. CDR3 DNA: TGTGCCAGCAGCTTAGCGCGGTCCGGTGAAGCTTTCTTT.

This clonotype was observed many times. Germline and junction disagree at one end, which may indicate a read error. The genes are TRBV7-3 and TRBJ1-6, with 7 bases identical to TRBD1. This CDR3 is 15 amino acids long. Germline-derived CDR1 and CDR2 are SGHTA and FQGTGA. CDR3 residues: CASSQNRGVNSPLHF. CDR3 nucleotide sequence: TGCGCCAGCAGCCAAAACAGGGGAGTTAATTCACCCCTCCACTTT.

This clonotype was detected ten times or more. V is TRBV5-1 and J is TRBJ1-2, with TRBD1 as a possible D gene (5 bases). The CDR3 sequence is 15 residues long. V was trimmed by 0 bases and J by 6 bases, leaving 15 bases between them. The germline V gene has CDR1 SGHRS and CDR2 YFSETQ. CDR3 nucleotides: TGCGCCAGCAGCTTGGGCGGGGCCGGGACGGATGGCTACACCTTC. Translating it yields CASSLGGAGTDGYTF. The whole variable domain, filled in from reference TRBV5-1 and TRBJ1-2, reads KAGVTQTPRYLIKTRGQQVTLSCSPISGHRSVSWYQQTPGQGLQFLFEYFSETQRNKGNFPGRFSGRQFSNSRSEMNVSTLELGDSALYLCASSLGGAGTDGYTFGSGTRLTVV.

This clonotype was seen ten or more times. The CDR3 here is CATRDRGSNYGYTF. The CDR3 DNA sequence: TGTGCCACCCGGGACAGGGGATCTAACTATGGCTACACCTTC. The V and J genes are TRBV19 and TRBJ1-2; 10 bases map to TRBD1. The CDR3 covers 14 residues. The V segment lost 10 bases and the J segment 0 bases; nucleotides outside the gene matches: 5. Germline CDR1 LNHDA, CDR2 SQIVND (reference sequence).

The J gene is TRBJ2-3, the V gene TRBV3-1; 8 nucleotides line up with TRBD2. The CDR3 is 19 amino acids. Germline V gene sequence: CDR1 LGHDT, CDR2 YNNKEL (reference sequence). V lost 0 bases to trimming and J lost 6 bases; unmatched junction nucleotides: 17. CDR3 nucleotide sequence: TGTGCCAGCAGCCAAGACTTCCGAACGGGACTAGAGGGAAAGGATACGCAGTATTTT. Encoded protein: CASSQDFRTGLEGKDTQYF.

This clonotype was counted ten times or more. The chain uses TRBV4-2 and TRBJ2-5; maybe TRBD1 (6 bases). The CDR3 is 14 amino acids. The V and J ends lost 2 bases and 5 bases respectively, with 12 bases between them. Germline CDR1 and CDR2: LGHNA and YNFKEQ. CDR3 protein: CASSQTQGLETQYF. The CDR3 bases are TGTGCCAGCAGCCAAACCCAGGGGTTGGAGACCCAGTACTTC.

This clonotype was seen at least ten times. This chain joins TRBV28 and TRBJ2-5; 12 positions match TRBD1. The CDR3 contains 17 residues. The V segment lost 5 bases and the J segment 9 bases; nucleotides outside the gene matches: 16. In germline, CDR1 is MDHEN, CDR2 SYDVKM. Written as DNA, the CDR3 is TGTGCCAGCAGTCCGACGTCGGGGACAGGGGGCGCCGAGGCCCAGTACTTC. This codes for CASSPTSGTGGAEAQYF.

This clonotype was seen ten or more times. The chain carries TRBV7-6 and TRBJ1-1, with 7 nucleotides matching TRBD1. The germline V gene encodes CDR1 SGHVS and CDR2 FNYEAQ. Trimming removed 6 bases from V and 5 bases from J; junction bases left unmatched: 9. This CDR3 is 14 amino acids long. Here the CDR3 reads CASSLGGKGTEAFF. The CDR3 DNA is TGTGCCAGCAGTCTAGGGGGCAAGGGGACTGAAGCTTTCTTT.

At least ten counts were recorded for this clonotype. The chain couples TRBV28 to TRBJ1-5; D is ambiguous. The CDR3 sequence is 16 residues long. Trimming left V 7 bases short and J 5 bases short, with 21 bases between. CDR1 and CDR2 from the germline V gene are MDHEN and SYDVKM. CDR3 sequence reads: CASTISRVLVHQPQHF. CDR3 DNA sequence: TGTGCCAGCACTATCTCCCGGGTCCTGGTTCATCAGCCCCAGCATTTT. Combining the CDR3 with reference TRBV28 and TRBJ1-5 gives the whole variable domain DVKVTQSSRYLVKRTGEKVFLECVQDMDHENMFWYRQDPGLGLRLIYFSYDVKMKEKGDIPEGYSVSREKKERFSLILESASTNQTSMYLCASTISRVLVHQPQHFGDGTRLSIL.

This clonotype has ten or more counts. The CDR3 sequence: CASSLGQKQFF. CDR3 coding DNA: TGTGCCAGCAGCCTTGGACAAAAGCAGTTCTTC. V is TRBV11-3 and J is TRBJ2-1; TRBD1 is a possible D gene (5 bases). Deletions cut 5 bases from V and 11 bases from J, with 10 bases between. This CDR3 is 11 amino acids long. Germline assignment: CDR1 SGHNT and CDR2 YENEEA.

This clonotype was seen repeatedly, ten times or more. The chain is built from TRBV7-2 and TRBJ1-2; possibly TRBD1 for D (5 bases). This CDR3 contains 13 residues. Looked up from germline, CDR1 is SGHTA and CDR2 is FQGNSA. The V end lost 4 bases, the J end lost 3 bases, and 9 bases lay between the germline ends. This CDR3 is CASSWARDYGYTF. Here the CDR3 DNA reads TGTGCCAGCAGCTGGGCCAGGGACTATGGCTACACCTTC.

Notes on this clonotype: This likely stems from a read error, as it lies one base from a far larger clone. The genes are TRBV7-9 and TRBJ2-1, with D tentatively TRBD2 (5 bases). The CDR3 loop spans 15 amino acids. The V gene's germline CDR1 is SEHNR and CDR2 FQNEAQ (reference sequence). V lost 0 bases and J lost 7, with 13 bases in between. The CDR3 spells CASSLANGIKNEQFF. The CDR3 DNA reads TGTGCCAGCAGCTTAGCTAACGGGATAAAGAATGAGCAGTTCTTC.

This clonotype appeared many times. The chain couples TRBV20-1 to TRBJ2-1, with 10 bases aligning to TRBD2. Germline V gene data show CDR1 as DFQATT and CDR2 as SNEGSKA (reference sequence). This CDR3 is 17 amino acids long. V was clipped by 2 bases and J by 7 bases; unmatched bases: 14. CDR3 region: CSARSSETSGPKNEQFF. CDR3 DNA: TGCAGTGCTAGATCTTCCGAGACTAGCGGGCCGAAGAATGAGCAGTTCTTC.

This clonotype showed up just a few times. This chain joins TRBV5-1 and TRBJ2-1; a possible D gene is TRBD2 (5 bases). This CDR3 comprises 15 residues. Trimming took off 1 base at V and 5 bases at J, with 13 bases between the two ends. Germline CDR1 and CDR2: SGHRS and YFSETQ. CDR3 sequence: CASSLSLALNNEQFF. CDR3 nucleotides: TGCGCCAGCAGCTTGTCTCTAGCATTGAACAATGAGCAGTTCTTC.